These T cell receptor beta chains were read from a single sample in a study of chemoradiotherapy in HPV16-positive cancers. Method: immunoSEQ multiplex PCR; TCRdb's copy keeps in-frame clones and lacks some. The data contain fewer than 1,500 clones, approximately 90% of them seen just once; the ten biggest clones take up 2% to 2.5%. The specimen was tumor tissue, collected from a patient who underwent chemoradiotherapy. All receptors derive from a human donor with HPV-associated anogenital cancer. The CDR3 runs from the conserved cysteine through the conserved F or W. D genes are given only for firm matches. Expanded clones are given a class, and other clones once, few, many or no size at all.

clone size | D gene | J gene | V gene | CDR3 DNA | CDR3 protein
- | - | TRBJ2-1 | TRBV11-1 | TGTGCCAGCAGCTTAGCAGCGGCTTCCTACAATGAGCAGTTCTTC | CASSLAAASYNEQFF
once | TRBD1 | TRBJ1-2 | TRBV6-1 | TGTGCCAGCAGTGAAGCGCTTAGGGCAGGGGGTAACTATGGCTACACCTTC | CASSEALRAGGNYGYTF
- | - | TRBJ2-5 | TRBV7-3 | TGTGCCAGCAGCAAGGGGCGGGGTCCGGGGCAAGAGACCCAGTACTTC | CASSKGRGPGQETQYF
- | - | TRBJ2-7 | TRBV28 | TGTGCCAGCAGTTCGGGGTTTCCCTACGAGCAGTACTTC | CASSSGFPYEQYF
- | - | TRBJ2-2 | TRBV30 | TGTGCCTGGAGTGCCTCGCTAGAATCCGGGGAGCTGTTTTTT | CAWSASLESGELFF
- | - | TRBJ1-3 | TRBV30 | TGTGTCTGGAGGGGCTTACTAGGGCAGGGGTCTGGAAACACCATATATTTT | CVWRGLLGQGSGNTIYF
once | TRBD2 | TRBJ2-5 | TRBV4-1 | TGCGCCAGCAGCCAAGATTCCCGCGGACTAGCGGGAGATTTAGGAGAGACCCAGTACTTC | CASSQDSRGLAGDLGETQYF
- | TRBD1 | TRBJ1-2 | TRBV19 | TGTGCCAGTACCCCGGACAGGGGGCAACGGGGCTACACCTTC | CASTPDRGQRGYTF
- | - | TRBJ1-4 | TRBV6-5 | TGTGCCAGCAGTTACAATAAAAAACTGTTTTTT | CASSYNKKLFF
- | - | TRBJ1-1 | TRBV9 | TGTGCCAGCAGCCCCCCGATCGGTATGGACACTGAAGCTTTCTTT | CASSPPIGMDTEAFF
few | - | TRBJ2-3 | TRBV6-1 | TGTGCCAGCAGTGAAGGAGGGGGGGAGACAGATACGCAGTATTTT | CASSEGGGETDTQYF
- | - | TRBJ2-7 | TRBV6-5 | TGTGCCAGCAGCCCCTCCGACAGTCTCTACGAGCAGTACTTC | CASSPSDSLYEQYF
- | - | TRBJ1-1 | TRBV7-9 | TGTGCCAGCAGCTCGCTCGGGGGGAACACTGAAGCTTTCTTT | CASSSLGGNTEAFF
- | - | TRBJ2-5 | TRBV5-6 | TGTGCCAGCAGCTTGGCTGTTCGGGGGGAGACCCAGTACTTC | CASSLAVRGETQYF
few | - | TRBJ2-7 | TRBV7-8 | TGTGCCAGCAGCTCGTCCCACGAGCAGTACTTC | CASSSSHEQYF
- | - | TRBJ1-5 | TRBV4-3 | TGCGCCAGCAGCCAAAACCACGATCAGCCCCAGCATTTT | CASSQNHDQPQHF
- | TRBD1 | TRBJ1-4 | TRBV4-3 | TGCGCCAGCAGCCCAGGAAGGGGGACAGGGGACGAAAAACTGTTTTTT | CASSPGRGTGDEKLFF